This T cell receptor beta chain comes out of a study of beta chain features in type 1 diabetes. Overall study findings and caveats: Within patients, naive, central memory and Treg TCRB repertoires seemed more similar than within healthy donors. A possible short-template PCR bias applies equally to patients and controls.

From germline, CDR1 is KGHSH and CDR2 LQKENI. The CDR3 spans 14 residues. Trimming cost V 6 bases and J 6 bases, with 17 bases left between them. Sorting based on CD45RO/CCR7/CD25/CD127/CD95/CD27 separated CD4+ naive, central memory, regulatory and stem cell-like memory cells. Reverse transcribing all isolated RNA meant expressed TCRB transcripts were sequenced. Only in-frame clones appear in the TCRdb table, and some are missing; sequencing was by immunoSEQ multiplex PCR. The repertoire holds hundreds of thousands of clones, about 17% seen once, with about 0.025% in the top ten. To note about this clone: Its antigen is not identified.

Sequenced sample: naive CD4+ T cells from blood. This sequence joins TRBV18 and TRBJ1-2; D might be TRBD1 (5 bases). This sequence was found in a woman under 30 in good health. Here the CDR3 DNA reads TGTGCCAGCTCCCCCAATGACAGCCGGCATGGCTACACCTTC. Protein: CASSPNDSRHGYTF.